This T cell receptor beta chain was captured in a study of graft-versus-host responses after intestinal transplantation. Graft material was processed, releasing intraepithelial and lamina propria lymphocytes. Libraries were prepared by immunoSEQ multiplex PCR; TCRdb keeps only in-frame clonotypes and omits some of them. The sample records some 15,000 clones, approximately 59% being singletons. This CDR3 is 14 amino acids long. Germline CDR1 is MNHNS and CDR2 is SASEGT. Trimming took off 0 bases at V and 3 bases at J, with 9 bases between the two ends. About this clone: The sample holds other DNA sequences that translate to the same CDR3.

The sequences come from ileum tissue, collected 524 days after transplant. The genes are TRBV6-1 and TRBJ2-7; the D gene is possibly TRBD1 (5 bases). This TCR was sampled from a human patient who received an intestinal transplant, so some T cells may come from the graft donor. CDR3 amino acids: CASSEAPGLYEQYF. The CDR3 coding sequence is TGTGCCAGCAGTGAAGCCCCAGGGCTCTACGAGCAGTACTTC.